These 23 T cell receptor beta chains were sequenced from one sample in a study of cytomegalovirus exposure and HLA in healthy donors. The PCR was carried out with 60 Vbeta primers and 13 Jbeta primers. The table came from immunoSEQ multiplex PCR; TCRdb's copy has only in-frame clones and leaves some out. The sample has about 84,000 clones, 63% seen once. Material for sequencing was PBMCs. Receptors originate from a woman in her 40s in good health and CMV-seropositive.

The table lists this clone with a few counts. This chain joins TRBV18 and TRBJ2-2, with D possibly TRBD2 on 6 matching bases. CDR1 and CDR2 (germline): KGHSH, LQKENI. This CDR3 has 15 residues. V was pared by 3 bases and J by 1 base, with 9 bases between. The CDR3 loop reads CASSPPGLNTGELFF. In nucleotides, the CDR3 is TGTGCCAGCTCACCCCCGGGACTGAACACCGGGGAGCTGTTTTTT.

The chain is built from TRBV28 and TRBJ1-5; 7 bases map to TRBD1. This CDR3 region has 15 residues. Trimming at V came to 6 bases and at J to 3 bases, leaving 8 bases not matched to a gene. The germline V gene encodes CDR1 MDHEN and CDR2 SYDVKM. CDR3 sequence reads: CASRDRSLSNQPQHF. Here the CDR3 DNA reads TGTGCCAGCAGGGACAGGAGTCTTTCCAATCAGCCCCAGCATTTT.

This clone came up a few times. The CDR3 DNA reads TGTGCTAGTGGTTTCGGGGGGCAGGCAGATACGCAGTATTTT. This translates into CASGFGGQADTQYF. The genes are TRBV12-5 and TRBJ2-3, with a possible D match to TRBD2 (7 bases). Per germline, CDR1 LGHNT and CDR2 FRNRAP. The CDR3 runs to 14 residues. V lost 3 bases, J lost 4 bases, and 11 bases lay in between.

The chain joins TRBV18 to TRBJ2-7, with 11 bases matching TRBD1. Germline trimming cut 6 bases from V and 6 bases from J; bases unmatched to any gene: 10. CDR3 size: 15 residues. The germline CDR1 and CDR2 sequences are KGHSH and LQKENI. The CDR3 protein is CASSPIGQGAGEQYF. The CDR3, as DNA: TGTGCCAGCTCCCCGATAGGACAGGGGGCTGGCGAGCAGTACTTC.

The CDR3 DNA is TGTGCCAGCAGTCCCTCATGGACAGACTACGAGCAGTACTTC. It specifies CASSPSWTDYEQYF. The chain carries TRBV28 and TRBJ2-7; tentatively, D is TRBD1 (6 bases). The V end was cut by 5 bases, the J end by 3 bases, with 14 bases between. The CDR3 sequence is 14 residues long. Germline loops: CDR1 MDHEN, CDR2 SYDVKM.

The chain links TRBV10-3 to TRBJ2-5; 12 bases align to TRBD2. This CDR3 region has 16 residues. V shed 6 bases, J shed 0 bases, and the junction held 5 bases outside the gene matches. Germline V gene sequence: CDR1 ENHRY, CDR2 SYGVKD. CDR3: CAISGTSGPYQETQYF. CDR3 DNA: TGTGCCATCAGCGGGACTAGCGGGCCGTACCAAGAGACCCAGTACTTC.

The V gene is TRBV28, the J gene TRBJ1-2; 7 positions agree with TRBD1. V shed 5 bases and J 7 bases; nucleotides not matched to a gene: 10. The CDR3 is 14 residues long. Germline V lookup: CDR1 MDHEN, CDR2 SYDVKM. CDR3 nucleotide sequence: TGTGCCAGCAGTACTCCAGGGGGAGGCTCTGGCTACACCTTC. It translates to CASSTPGGGSGYTF.

This chain links TRBV11-2 with TRBJ1-4; a weak D match, TRBD1 (5 bases). CDR1 SGHAT and CDR2 FQNNGV come from the germline V gene. CDR3 length: 13 residues. V shed 5 bases and J shed 5 bases, with 9 bases lying between them. The DNA for the CDR3 is TGTGCCAGCAGCCGCAACAGGAATGAAAAACTGTTTTTT. Its translation is CASSRNRNEKLFF.

The chain links TRBV28 to TRBJ2-7, with 12 bases that match TRBD1. The CDR3 spans 14 residues. The V segment lost 4 bases and the J segment 5 bases; nucleotides outside the gene matches: 3. Germline V lookup: CDR1 MDHEN, CDR2 SYDVKM. The CDR3 loop reads CASSSGTGGNEQYF. CDR3 DNA sequence: TGTGCCAGCAGTTCCGGGACAGGGGGCAACGAGCAGTACTTC.

The chain has TRBV5-6 and TRBJ2-1; 8 nucleotides agree with TRBD2. Germline CDR1 reads SGHDT; CDR2 reads YYEEEE. The CDR3 has 16 residues. V shed 1 base, J shed 4 bases, and the junction held 7 bases outside the gene matches. CDR3 loop: CASSLYGGDPYNEQFF. The CDR3 DNA sequence: TGTGCCAGCAGCTTGTACGGGGGGGACCCGTACAATGAGCAGTTCTTC.

The J gene is TRBJ2-1, the V gene TRBV6-5, with 8 bases matching TRBD2. This CDR3 region has 15 residues. The germline V gene encodes CDR1 MNHEY and CDR2 SVGAGI. V was pared by 6 bases and J by 7 bases, with 11 bases of the junction left unmatched. In nucleotides, the CDR3 is TGTGCCAGCAGACGCCCCCGGACTAGCTCTAATGAGCAGTTCTTC. Its translation is CASRRPRTSSNEQFF.

The chain uses TRBV28 and TRBJ1-1; D is perhaps TRBD1 (6 bases). CDR3 length: 16 residues. The V end lost 5 bases, the J end lost 0 bases, and 16 bases lay between the germline ends. Germline loops: CDR1 MDHEN, CDR2 SYDVKM. CDR3 sequence: CASSPLSGQMNTEAFF. CDR3 sequence (DNA): TGTGCCAGCAGTCCCCTCTCTGGACAGATGAACACTGAAGCTTTCTTT.

This clone was seen a single time. The chain recombines TRBV9 with TRBJ2-3; no firm D call. The CDR3 spans 14 residues. Germline V gene data show CDR1 as SGDLS and CDR2 as YYNGEE. V was trimmed by 2 bases and J by 1 base, leaving 8 bases between them. In nucleotides, the CDR3 is TGTGCCAGCAGCGTCCGGGTCGGCACAGATACGCAGTATTTT. This translates into CASSVRVGTDTQYF.

J is TRBJ2-7 and V is TRBV18; possible D gene TRBD2, 5 bases. Trimming took off 3 bases at V and 1 base at J, with 10 bases between the two ends. Germline loops: CDR1 KGHSH, CDR2 LQKENI. The CDR3 is made up of 14 amino acids. Written as DNA, the CDR3 is TGTGCCAGCTCACCCGAGCGGAATTCCTACGAGCAGTACTTC. Encoded protein: CASSPERNSYEQYF.

The rearrangement uses TRBV7-6 and TRBJ1-1; no clear D. V was clipped by 5 bases and J by 3 bases, with 19 bases between them. The CDR3 sequence is 16 residues long. Germline CDR1 is SGHVS and CDR2 is FNYEAQ. Here the CDR3 DNA reads TGTGCCAGCAGCCCTACCCTTGGGTTTAGCGACACTGAAGCTTTCTTT. The encoded protein is CASSPTLGFSDTEAFF.

The rearrangement links TRBV28 to TRBJ2-5, with 12 bases that match TRBD1. The length of the CDR3 is 15 residues. V lost 2 bases, J lost 4 bases, and 2 bases stayed unmatched. Germline CDR1 and CDR2: MDHEN and SYDVKM. In DNA, the CDR3 is TGTGCCAGCAGTTTAGGGACAGGGGGCGGAGAGACCCAGTACTTC. It encodes CASSLGTGGGETQYF.

The chain links TRBV7-2 to TRBJ2-7; 11 bases align to TRBD1. CDR1 and CDR2 (germline): SGHTA, FQGNSA. CDR3 size: 15 residues. Trimming at V came to 3 bases and at J to 6 bases, leaving 7 bases not matched to a gene. The CDR3 loop reads CASSLSGTGGREQYF. CDR3 sequence (DNA): TGTGCCAGCAGCTTGTCCGGGACAGGGGGGCGCGAGCAGTACTTC.

The chain has TRBV19 and TRBJ2-5, with TRBD1 matching over 7 bases. Germline-derived CDR1 and CDR2 are LNHDA and SQIVND (reference sequence). V gave up 6 bases and J gave up 3 bases; unmatched junction bases: 4. The CDR3 has 13 residues. The CDR3 here is CASSDRAKETQYF. CDR3 sequence (DNA): TGTGCCAGTAGCGACAGGGCGAAAGAGACCCAGTACTTC.

The rearrangement uses TRBV5-1 and TRBJ1-6; TRBD1 matches 7 bases. This CDR3 is 15 amino acids long. V lost 0 bases and J lost 8; bases outside the gene matches: 5. Germline V gives CDR1 SGHRS, CDR2 YFSETQ. The CDR3 DNA reads as TGCGCCAGCAGCTTGGGCGACAGGGAGGATTCACCCCTCCACTTT. Amino acids: CASSLGDREDSPLHF. Full variable domain (missing parts from reference TRBV5-1 and TRBJ1-6): KAGVTQTPRYLIKTRGQQVTLSCSPISGHRSVSWYQQTPGQGLQFLFEYFSETQRNKGNFPGRFSGRQFSNSRSEMNVSTLELGDSALYLCASSLGDREDSPLHFGNGTRLTVT.

V gene TRBV4-3 combines with J gene TRBJ1-1; 8 bases map to TRBD1. J gave up 1 base and V 0 bases, and 10 bases lay outside the gene matches. This CDR3 region has 18 residues. The V gene's germline CDR1 is LGHNA and CDR2 YSLEER. The CDR3 DNA sequence: TGCGCCAGCAGCCAAGATTGGCAGGGGGCTACTGCGAACACTGAAGCTTTCTTT. This translates into CASSQDWQGATANTEAFF.

The chain employs TRBV28 and TRBJ1-2; D not resolved. The CDR3 has 15 amino acids. The V end was cut by 2 bases, the J end by 9 bases, with 19 bases between. Germline V gene sequence: CDR1 MDHEN, CDR2 SYDVKM. This CDR3 reads CASSLITDPTMSYTF. Written as DNA, the CDR3 is TGTGCCAGCAGTTTAATAACGGATCCCACTATGAGCTACACCTTC.

The gene calls are TRBV27 and TRBJ2-1; TRBD2 agrees at 11 bases. The CDR3 sequence is 17 residues long. Trimming removed 2 bases from V and 6 bases from J; junction bases left unmatched: 9. Germline-derived CDR1 and CDR2 are MNHEY and SMNVEV (reference sequence). The chain's CDR3 is CASSLGTSGGGSNEQFF. The CDR3 region has the DNA TGTGCCAGCAGTTTAGGGACTAGCGGAGGTGGGAGCAATGAGCAGTTCTTC.

V is TRBV6-4 and J is TRBJ1-1, with D perhaps TRBD1 (5 bases). Deletions cut 6 bases from V and 3 bases from J, with 14 bases between. CDR3 length: 14 residues. Germline CDR1 and CDR2: MRHNA and SNTAGT. CDR3 protein: CASRDTNLDTEAFF. CDR3 sequence (DNA): TGTGCCAGCAGGGACACTAACTTGGACACTGAAGCTTTCTTT.